Sequencing of this T cell receptor (beta chain) was carried out in a study of blood T cell repertoires in COVID-19. On the study more broadly: Both acute and convalescent COVID-19 samples were obtained from the United States, Italy and Spain. From T cells, B-cell-depleted T cells, or PBMCs came the material, which was cDNA or gDNA.

Germline CDR1 and CDR2: SGHRS and YFSETQ. This CDR3 comprises 16 residues. V gave up 1 base and J gave up 6 bases; unmatched junction bases: 4. Under the authors' procedure: Estimated nucleated cell counts came from reference gene primer amplification. Method: immunoSEQ multiplex PCR; TCRdb's copy keeps in-frame clones and lacks some. That table gives V, J and clone size, and the DNA gave D and trimming. The sample holds about 400,000 clones, around 87% seen once. Input material: peripheral blood. This TCR derives from a human donor in a cohort sampled during active COVID-19. The rearrangement uses TRBV5-1 and TRBJ2-2; 12 nucleotides line up with TRBD2. For the CDR3, the DNA is TGCGCCAGCAGCTTGCTGACTAGCGGGGGAGCCGGGGAGCTGTTTTTT. Protein product: CASSLLTSGGAGELFF.